This TCR beta chain originates from a study of Graves' ophthalmopathy and Graves' hyperthyroidism. A note on this clonotype: Antigen specificity is unknown.

For repertoire sequencing, the TCR beta CDR3 regions were amplified from RNA transcripts. HTBI-primed first-round RT-PCR preceded second-round multiplex PCR. MiXCR, applied by TCRdb to the multiplex PCR reads, yields one record per CDR3 protein. The table includes 400,000 to 450,000 distinct CDR3 sequences, approximately 21% detected once. Findings and caveats of the study: Ophthalmopathy could be told apart from stable hyperthyroidism by a 13-signature model (about 88% sensitivity, 70% to 84% specificity).

Germline loops: CDR1 MNHEY, CDR2 SMNVEV (reference sequence). The CDR3 length is 14 residues. V was trimmed by 0 bases and J by 3 bases, leaving 8 bases between them. Included hyperthyroidism patients were aged 18 to 65 and newly diagnosed (under 2 months' duration). The clonotype comes from a young woman with stable Graves' hyperthyroidism. Sequences were obtained from peripheral blood. The J gene is TRBJ1-1, the V gene TRBV27, with D unresolved. CDR3 in amino acids: CASSLSILDTEAFF. CDR3 DNA sequence: TGTGCCAGCAGTTTATCGATCTTGGACACTGAAGCTTTCTTT.